A single sample is the source of the 32 T cell receptor beta chains below, sequenced in a study of a mutant IDH1 vaccine in newly diagnosed glioma. The antigens for these receptors are not known. Using immunoSEQ multiplex PCR, the repertoire was profiled, and TCRdb retains in-frame clones only, with some absent. The sample lists roughly 130,000 clones; around 77% were seen once. Documented time point: week 11, during vaccination. A single vaccine dose contained 300 ug of mutant IDH1 20-mer peptide, and topical imiquimod was used with it. The sequenced sample was PBMCs, obtained from a glioma patient whose treatment included an IDH1 peptide vaccine. These receptors were obtained from a man in his forties with glioma.

The chain combines TRBV5-4 with TRBJ2-2; 7 bases line up with TRBD2. J gave up 1 base and V 3 bases, and 6 bases lay outside the gene matches. The CDR3 is 16 residues long. The germline V gene has CDR1 SGHNT and CDR2 YYREEE (reference sequence). Written as DNA, the CDR3 is TGTGCCAGCAGCTCCTTGGGGAGGGGGAACACCGGGGAGCTGTTTTTT. Its protein is CASSSLGRGNTGELFF.

V gene TRBV16 combines with J gene TRBJ2-4, with TRBD1 identical over 9 bases. The germline CDR1 and CDR2 sequences are KGHSY and FQNENV. The CDR3 consists of 17 residues. V shed 4 bases, J shed 2 bases, and the junction held 9 bases outside the gene matches. CDR3 region: CASSPKGQGTTKNIQYF. In nucleotides, the CDR3 is TGTGCCAGCAGCCCAAAGGGACAGGGTACGACCAAAAACATTCAGTACTTC. Based on the CDR3 plus reference TRBV16 and TRBJ2-4, the full variable domain is GEEVAQTPKHLVRGEGQKAKLYCAPIKGHSYVFWYQQVLKNEFKFLISFQNENVFDETGMPKERFSAKCLPNSPCSLEIQATKLEDSAVYFCASSPKGQGTTKNIQYFGAGTRLSVL.

V and J are TRBV4-3 and TRBJ1-4; no clear D gene. V shed 0 bases and J shed 5 bases, with 16 bases lying between them. Germline CDR1 and CDR2: LGHNA and YSLEER. CDR3 size: 17 residues. The CDR3 loop is CASSQDPTASVNEKLFF. The CDR3 bases are TGCGCCAGCAGCCAAGATCCTACAGCGTCGGTCAATGAAAAACTGTTTTTT.

The chain links TRBV6-5 to TRBJ1-2; D uncertain. V lost 4 bases to trimming and J lost 4 bases, with 16 bases between them. Germline CDR1 is MNHEY and CDR2 is SVGAGI. The CDR3 spans 15 residues. The CDR3 DNA is TGTGCCAGCAGTTTAGCAGAGCCTACATTCTATGGCTACACCTTC. Protein product: CASSLAEPTFYGYTF.

The V gene is TRBV19, the J gene TRBJ2-3; D call uncertain. This CDR3 is 14 amino acids long. Germline V lookup: CDR1 LNHDA, CDR2 SQIVND (reference sequence). V lost 3 bases to trimming and J lost 2 bases, with 9 bases between them. The CDR3 bases are TGTGCCAGTAGTATTGACCAGGCCACAGATACGCAGTATTTT. It specifies CASSIDQATDTQYF.

The genes are TRBV6-6 and TRBJ1-5; a possible D gene is TRBD1 (5 bases). The germline CDR1 and CDR2 sequences are MNHNY and SVGAGI (reference sequence). The CDR3 loop spans 14 amino acids. V lost 7 bases and J 4 bases, leaving 14 bases between the germline ends. DNA for the CDR3: TGTGCCAGCACCATTCAGGGCCCTAATCAGCCCCAGCATTTT. It encodes CASTIQGPNQPQHF.

V usage is TRBV7-2 and J usage is TRBJ2-7; unclear D gene. Trimming took 2 bases from V and 5 from J, leaving 13 bases between them. The CDR3 is 14 amino acids. CDR1 SGHTA and CDR2 FQGNSA come from the germline V gene. The CDR3 nucleotides read TGTGCCAGCAGCTTATCGGTAGGAACCCACGAGCAGTACTTC. It is translated as CASSLSVGTHEQYF.

This clone was counted once. V and J are TRBV5-1 and TRBJ2-7; TRBD2 is a possible D gene (5 bases). Trimming removed 1 base at V and 3 bases at J, with 5 bases between. CDR3 length: 12 amino acids. The germline gives CDR1 SGHRS, CDR2 YFSETQ. In DNA, the CDR3 is TGCGCCAGCAGCTTGAGCGGCTACGAGCAGTACTTC. Its protein is CASSLSGYEQYF. Variable domain in full (rest from reference TRBV5-1 and TRBJ2-7): KAGVTQTPRYLIKTRGQQVTLSCSPISGHRSVSWYQQTPGQGLQFLFEYFSETQRNKGNFPGRFSGRQFSNSRSEMNVSTLELGDSALYLCASSLSGYEQYFGPGTRLTVT.

This rearrangement joins TRBV6-5 to TRBJ2-5; D tentatively fits TRBD1 or TRBD2 (6 bases each). CDR1 and CDR2 from the germline V gene are MNHEY and SVGAGI. Trimming pared 2 bases from V and 1 base from J, leaving 14 bases between. The CDR3 sequence is 16 residues long. CDR3 nucleotide sequence: TGTGCCAGCAGTTACCGGGGGCTACAGGGCCAAGAGACCCAGTACTTC. It translates to CASSYRGLQGQETQYF.

The CDR3 protein is CASSASHAGRANYGYTF. In DNA, the CDR3 is TGTGCCAGCAGCGCAAGTCATGCAGGGCGAGCTAACTATGGCTACACCTTC. The V gene is TRBV11-2, the J gene TRBJ1-2; TRBD1 is a possible D gene (5 bases). Germline CDR1 SGHAT, CDR2 FQNNGV. V lost 5 bases to trimming and J lost 0 bases, with 19 bases between them. This CDR3 spans 17 amino acids. The full variable domain, in which reference TRBV11-2 and TRBJ1-2 provide the parts outside the CDR3, is EAGVAQSPRYKIIEKRQSVAFWCNPISGHATLYWYQQILGQGPKLLIQFQNNGVVDDSQLPKDRFSAERLKGVDSTLKIQPAKLEDSAVYLCASSASHAGRANYGYTFGSGTRLTVV.

The CDR3 loop is CASSFTGGSYEQYF. Written as DNA, the CDR3 is TGTGCCAGCAGCTTTACAGGGGGATCCTACGAGCAGTACTTC. The chain employs TRBV7-2 and TRBJ2-7; TRBD1 aligns across 8 bases. The CDR3 is made up of 14 amino acids. The germline gives CDR1 SGHTA, CDR2 FQGNSA. V was clipped by 3 bases and J by 1 base; unmatched bases: 2.

The chain uses TRBV15 and TRBJ2-2, with 9 bases lining up with TRBD1. J was trimmed by 4 bases and V by 0 bases; bases with no gene match: 3. CDR1 and CDR2 from the germline V gene are LNHNV and YYDKDF (reference sequence). The CDR3 spans 16 residues. In DNA, the CDR3 is TGTGCCACCAGCAGAGAGGGACAGGGTATCACCGGGGAGCTGTTTTTT. This gives the protein CATSREGQGITGELFF.

The table lists this clone with a count of one. The chain joins TRBV4-3 to TRBJ2-1; D not certain. The CDR3 covers 16 residues. Trimming shortened V by 1 base and J by 0 bases, and 10 bases separated the two germline ends. CDR1 and CDR2 from the germline V gene are LGHNA and YSLEER. The CDR3 bases are TGCGCCAGCAGCCAAGTTGCGGCAAGCTCCTACAATGAGCAGTTCTTC. It codes for CASSQVAASSYNEQFF.

V gene TRBV7-3 combines with J gene TRBJ2-5, with D perhaps given as TRBD1 or TRBD2 (5 bases each). Trimming stripped 5 bases from V and 1 base from J, with 8 bases between. The CDR3 length is 13 residues. Germline lookup yields CDR1 SGHTA and CDR2 FQGTGA. In DNA, the CDR3 is TGTGCCAGCAGCCGGGACCCCCAAGAGACCCAGTACTTC. This translates into CASSRDPQETQYF. Using reference TRBV7-3 and TRBJ2-5 for the parts outside the CDR3, the full variable domain is GAGVSQTPSNKVTEKGKYVELRCDPISGHTALYWYRQSLGQGPEFLIYFQGTGAADDSGLPNDRFFAVRPEGSVSTLKIQRTERGDSAVYLCASSRDPQETQYFGPGTRLLVL.

In this sample, this clone turned up once. The chain uses TRBV5-4 and TRBJ2-7, with a tentative D call TRBD2 (6 bases). CDR3 length: 13 amino acids. V lost 2 bases to trimming and J lost 2 bases, with 8 bases between them. The germline V gene has CDR1 SGHNT and CDR2 YYREEE (reference sequence). In DNA, the CDR3 is TGTGCCAGCAGCTTTAGCGGTGCCTACGAGCAGTACTTC. Protein: CASSFSGAYEQYF.

The CDR3 here is CASSPTGGLYEQYF. CDR3 in DNA: TGTGCCAGCAGCCCCACTGGGGGACTCTACGAGCAGTACTTC. This chain connects TRBV14 to TRBJ2-7; possibly TRBD2 for D (6 bases). Germline values: CDR1 SGHDN, CDR2 FVKESK. Trimming removed 4 bases from V and 3 bases from J, with 13 bases in between. This CDR3 spans 14 amino acids.

In its sample, this clone was seen a few times. This chain joins TRBV4-3 and TRBJ1-4; a possible D gene is TRBD1 (5 bases). V was pared by 4 bases and J by 15 bases, with 15 bases between. From germline, CDR1 is LGHNA and CDR2 YSLEER. The CDR3 totals 12 residues. The CDR3 DNA is TGCGCCAGCAGCCCCCGGGGCAGGCTATTGTTTTTT. Its protein product is CASSPRGRLLFF.

The V call is TRBV18, the J call TRBJ2-5; possible D gene TRBD1, 5 bases. V was trimmed by 1 base and J by 2 bases, leaving 11 bases between them. Germline assignment: CDR1 KGHSH and CDR2 LQKENI. The CDR3 covers 15 residues. CDR3 in amino acids: CASSPQQVRQETQYF. CDR3 sequence (DNA): TGTGCCAGCTCACCACAACAGGTTCGGCAAGAGACCCAGTACTTC.

This clone was observed a handful of times. This chain joins TRBV7-6 and TRBJ1-5; the D gene is possibly TRBD1 (5 bases). The V end lost 4 bases, the J end lost 3 bases, and 13 bases lay between the germline ends. Germline V gene sequence: CDR1 SGHVS, CDR2 FNYEAQ. The CDR3 is 15 residues long. In DNA form, the CDR3 reads TGTGCCAGCAGCTCACAGGAGGAAGCCAATCAGCCCCAGCATTTT. It yields the protein CASSSQEEANQPQHF.

The gene calls are TRBV5-5 and TRBJ1-1, with D unclear. CDR1 and CDR2 from the germline V gene are SGHKS and YYEKEE (reference sequence). The ends were cut back, 1 base at V and 1 base at J, with 8 bases in the middle. This CDR3 has 14 amino acids. DNA of the CDR3: TGTGCCAGCAGCTTGCCTTATTCGAACACTGAAGCTTTCTTT. This codes for CASSLPYSNTEAFF.

The chain recombines TRBV19 with TRBJ2-2; D perhaps matches TRBD1 (5 bases). V lost 3 bases and J 2 bases, leaving 7 bases between the germline ends. The CDR3 sequence is 14 residues long. Germline V CDR1 and CDR2: LNHDA, SQIVND (reference sequence). The CDR3 protein is CASSIQGNTGELFF. For the CDR3, the DNA is TGTGCCAGTAGTATCCAGGGTAACACCGGGGAGCTGTTTTTT.

As concerns this clone: A junction boundary mismatches the germline segment, possibly from a read error. The gene calls are TRBV7-7 and TRBJ2-7, with 7 positions matching TRBD1. Germline assignment: CDR1 SSHAT and CDR2 FNYEAQ (reference sequence). CDR3 length: 14 amino acids. The DNA of the CDR3 is TGTGCTAGCAGCTTAACAGGGGCGAACGGCGAGCAGTACTTC. It codes for CASSLTGANGEQYF.

This clone was detected only once. This sequence joins TRBV7-2 and TRBJ1-4; D is undetermined. The V end was cut by 1 base, the J end by 3 bases, with 9 bases between. The CDR3 is made up of 15 amino acids. CDR1 and CDR2 (germline): SGHTA, FQGNSA. For the CDR3, the DNA is TGTGCCAGCAGCTTAGGAGGAATGCCTAATGAAAAACTGTTTTTT. This encodes CASSLGGMPNEKLFF. Using reference TRBV7-2 and TRBJ1-4 for the parts outside the CDR3, the full variable domain is GAGVSQSPSNKVTEKGKDVELRCDPISGHTALYWYRQSLGQGLEFLIYFQGNSAPDKSGLPSDRFSAERTGGSVSTLTIQRTQQEDSAVYLCASSLGGMPNEKLFFGSGTQLSVL.

This chain connects TRBV9 to TRBJ2-3, with 8 bases that match TRBD2. The CDR3 has 16 residues. Trimming cost V 0 bases and J 0 bases; bases outside gene matches: 3. Germline CDR1 reads SGDLS; CDR2 reads YYNGEE. As DNA, the CDR3 is TGTGCCAGCAGCGTAGGTCCGGGGGGGAGCACAGATACGCAGTATTTT. This encodes CASSVGPGGSTDTQYF.

CDR3 amino acids: CASSEFTSGGRDTQYF. CDR3 DNA: TGCGCCAGCAGTGAGTTTACTAGCGGGGGTCGGGATACGCAGTATTTT. The chain carries TRBV10-1 and TRBJ2-3; TRBD2 aligns across 11 bases. The V gene end was trimmed by 1 base and the J gene end by 6 bases; junction bases not matched to a gene: 6. The germline V gene has CDR1 WNHNN and CDR2 SYGVQD (reference sequence). This CDR3 is built from 16 residues.

In this sample, this clone turned up once. The chain employs TRBV7-2 and TRBJ2-7; D unresolved. The V end was cut by 3 bases, the J end by 3 bases, with 9 bases between. This CDR3 has 13 amino acids. Germline CDR1 SGHTA, CDR2 FQGNSA. The CDR3 spells CASSFRTNYEQYF. CDR3 DNA: TGTGCCAGCAGCTTCCGAACCAACTACGAGCAGTACTTC.

The chain combines TRBV5-1 with TRBJ2-5; D remains ambiguous. The V gene's germline CDR1 is SGHRS and CDR2 YFSETQ. This CDR3 has 13 residues. V was pared by 8 bases and J by 3 bases, with 14 bases between. The CDR3 sequence is CASISDGEETQYF. Written as DNA, the CDR3 is TGCGCCAGTATATCGGACGGCGAAGAGACCCAGTACTTC.

The chain combines TRBV7-9 with TRBJ2-3, with no clear D. CDR1 and CDR2 (germline): SEHNR, FQNEAQ (reference sequence). The CDR3 runs 13 residues. V was pared by 1 base and J by 4 bases, with 6 bases between. The CDR3 is CASSLGSADTQYF. CDR3 nucleotides: TGTGCCAGCAGCTTAGGTTCCGCAGATACGCAGTATTTT.

J is TRBJ1-1 and V is TRBV6-5, with D unresolved. Trimming removed 0 bases at V and 6 bases at J, with 14 bases between. The CDR3 has 15 amino acids. CDR1 is MNHEY, CDR2 SVGAGI, per germline. CDR3: CASSYSKVFLPEAFF. CDR3 coding DNA: TGTGCCAGCAGTTACTCGAAGGTGTTTCTCCCTGAAGCTTTCTTT.

This clone was detected only a few times. CDR3 bases: TGTGCCAGCAGCTTCGAATATCGAGAGACCCAGTACTTC. It encodes CASSFEYRETQYF. The chain is built from TRBV5-6 and TRBJ2-5; the D is unclear. Germline V gives CDR1 SGHDT, CDR2 YYEEEE. V was pared by 2 bases and J by 4 bases, with 9 bases between. The CDR3 has 13 residues.

The chain uses TRBV5-1 and TRBJ2-7, with D unclear. CDR1 and CDR2 from the germline V gene are SGHRS and YFSETQ. V was trimmed by 4 bases and J by 0 bases, leaving 20 bases between them. This CDR3 region has 17 residues. The CDR3 spells CASSPGVDFPSSYEQYF. The DNA for the CDR3 is TGCGCCAGCAGCCCGGGCGTAGACTTCCCGAGCTCCTACGAGCAGTACTTC.

The chain is built from TRBV6-1 and TRBJ2-7; D remains unclear. Trimming took 2 bases from V and 2 from J, leaving 10 bases between them. The CDR3 runs 14 residues. CDR1 and CDR2 from the germline V gene are MNHNS and SASEGT. CDR3 region: CASSEIRAPYEQYF. Here the CDR3 DNA reads TGTGCCAGCAGTGAAATCAGAGCCCCCTACGAGCAGTACTTC.